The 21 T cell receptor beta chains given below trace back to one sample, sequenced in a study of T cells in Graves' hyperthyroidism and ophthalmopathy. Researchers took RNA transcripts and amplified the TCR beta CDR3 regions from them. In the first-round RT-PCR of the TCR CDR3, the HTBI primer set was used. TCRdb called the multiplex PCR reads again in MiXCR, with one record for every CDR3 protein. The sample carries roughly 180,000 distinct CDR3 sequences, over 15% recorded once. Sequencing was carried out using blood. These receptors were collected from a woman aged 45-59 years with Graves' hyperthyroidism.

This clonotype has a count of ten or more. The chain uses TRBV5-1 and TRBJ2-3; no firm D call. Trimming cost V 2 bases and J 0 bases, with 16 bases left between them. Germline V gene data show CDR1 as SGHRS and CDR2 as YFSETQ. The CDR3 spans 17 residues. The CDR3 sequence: CASSFGDRQTSTDTQYF. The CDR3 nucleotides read TGCGCCAGCAGCTTCGGAGATCGACAAACTAGCACAGATACGCAGTATTTT.

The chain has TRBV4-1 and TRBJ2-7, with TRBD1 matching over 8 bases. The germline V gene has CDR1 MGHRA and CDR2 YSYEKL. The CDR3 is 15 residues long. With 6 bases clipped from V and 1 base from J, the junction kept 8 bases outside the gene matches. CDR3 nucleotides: TGCGCCAGCAGGGAAACAGGGGGTATGTCCTACGAGCAGTACTTC. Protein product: CASRETGGMSYEQYF.

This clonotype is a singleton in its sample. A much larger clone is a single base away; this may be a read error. CDR3 protein: CASRVAEGYEQYF. The CDR3 DNA is TGTGCCAGCAGGGTAGCGGAGGGGTACGAGCAGTACTTC. The chain employs TRBV6-1 and TRBJ2-7; D is perhaps TRBD2 (6 bases). Germline loops: CDR1 MNHNS, CDR2 SASEGT. Deletions cut 6 bases from V and 4 bases from J, with 13 bases between. The CDR3 extends over 13 amino acids.

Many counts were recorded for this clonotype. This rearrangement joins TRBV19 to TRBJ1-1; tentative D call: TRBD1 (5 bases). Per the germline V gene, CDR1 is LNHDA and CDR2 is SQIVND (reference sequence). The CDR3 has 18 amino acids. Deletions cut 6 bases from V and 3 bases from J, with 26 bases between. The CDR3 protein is CASRDHQGAGGWDTEAFF. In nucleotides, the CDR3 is TGTGCCAGTAGGGACCACCAGGGAGCTGGAGGGTGGGACACTGAAGCTTTCTTT.

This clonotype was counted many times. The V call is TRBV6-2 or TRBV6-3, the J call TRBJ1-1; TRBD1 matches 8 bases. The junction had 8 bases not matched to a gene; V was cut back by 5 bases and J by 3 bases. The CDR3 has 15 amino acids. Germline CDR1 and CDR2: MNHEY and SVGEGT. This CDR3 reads CASSGHGQGDTEAFF. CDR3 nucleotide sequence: TGTGCCAGCAGTGGGCACGGACAGGGAGACACTGAAGCTTTCTTT.

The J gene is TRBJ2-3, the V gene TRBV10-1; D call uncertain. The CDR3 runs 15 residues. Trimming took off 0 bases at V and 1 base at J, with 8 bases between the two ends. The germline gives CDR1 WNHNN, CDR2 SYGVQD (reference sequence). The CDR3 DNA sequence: TGCGCCAGCAGTGAGTCGACTCTTGGCACAGATACGCAGTATTTT. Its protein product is CASSESTLGTDTQYF.

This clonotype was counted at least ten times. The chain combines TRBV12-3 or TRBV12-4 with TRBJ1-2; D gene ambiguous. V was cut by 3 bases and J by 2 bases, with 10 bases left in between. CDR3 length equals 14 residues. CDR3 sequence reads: CASSFLGRNYGYTF. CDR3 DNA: TGTGCCAGCAGTTTTTTGGGCAGAAACTATGGCTACACCTTC.

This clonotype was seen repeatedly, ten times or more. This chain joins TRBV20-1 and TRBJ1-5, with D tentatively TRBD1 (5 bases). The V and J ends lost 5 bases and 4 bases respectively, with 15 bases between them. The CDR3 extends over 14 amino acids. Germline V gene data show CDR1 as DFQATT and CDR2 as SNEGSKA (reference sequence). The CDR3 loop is CSAQNRQPNQPQHF. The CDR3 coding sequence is TGCAGTGCTCAGAACAGACAGCCTAATCAGCCCCAGCATTTT.

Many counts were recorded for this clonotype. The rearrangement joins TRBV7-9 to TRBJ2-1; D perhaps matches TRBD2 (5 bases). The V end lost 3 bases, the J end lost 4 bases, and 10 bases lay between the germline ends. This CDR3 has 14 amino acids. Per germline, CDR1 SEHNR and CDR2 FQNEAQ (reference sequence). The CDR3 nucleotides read TGTGCCAGCAGCTTTCCCGAGGGATACAATGAGCAGTTCTTC. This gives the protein CASSFPEGYNEQFF.

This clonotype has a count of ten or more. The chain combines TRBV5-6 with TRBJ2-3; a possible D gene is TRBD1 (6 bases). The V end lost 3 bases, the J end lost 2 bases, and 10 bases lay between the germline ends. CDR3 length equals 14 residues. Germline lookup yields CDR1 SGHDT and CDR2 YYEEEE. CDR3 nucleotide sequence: TGTGCCAGCAGCTCGACAGGAACCACAGATACGCAGTATTTT. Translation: CASSSTGTTDTQYF.

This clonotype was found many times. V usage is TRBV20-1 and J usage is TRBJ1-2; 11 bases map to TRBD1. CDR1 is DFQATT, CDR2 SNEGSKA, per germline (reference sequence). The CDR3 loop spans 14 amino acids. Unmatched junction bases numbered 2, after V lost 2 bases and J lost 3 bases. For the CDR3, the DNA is TGCAGTGCTAGAAGGACAGGGGGCGACTATGGCTACACCTTC. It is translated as CSARRTGGDYGYTF.

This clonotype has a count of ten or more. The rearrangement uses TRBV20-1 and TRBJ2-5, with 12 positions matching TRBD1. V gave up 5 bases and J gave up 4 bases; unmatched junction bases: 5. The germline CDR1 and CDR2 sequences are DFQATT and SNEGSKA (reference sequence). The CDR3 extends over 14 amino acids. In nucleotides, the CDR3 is TGCAGTGCTCCACCGGGACAGGGGGCAGAGACCCAGTACTTC. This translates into CSAPPGQGAETQYF.

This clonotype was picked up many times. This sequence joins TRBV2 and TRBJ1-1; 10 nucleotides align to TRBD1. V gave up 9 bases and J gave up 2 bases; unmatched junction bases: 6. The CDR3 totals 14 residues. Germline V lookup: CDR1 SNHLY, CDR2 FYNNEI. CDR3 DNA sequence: TGTGCCAGTAAGACGACAGGGGGCAACACTGAAGCTTTCTTT. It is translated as CASKTTGGNTEAFF.

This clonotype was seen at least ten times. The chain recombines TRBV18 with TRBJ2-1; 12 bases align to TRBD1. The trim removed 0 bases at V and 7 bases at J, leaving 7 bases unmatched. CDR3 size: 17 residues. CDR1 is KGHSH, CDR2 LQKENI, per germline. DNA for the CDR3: TGTGCCAGCTCACCACCTTTGGGACAGGGGGCAAGGAATGAGCAGTTCTTC. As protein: CASSPPLGQGARNEQFF.

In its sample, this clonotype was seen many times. In nucleotides, the CDR3 is TGCAGTGCTAGAGATCTGGGCAGGGGAGCTTTCTTT. Protein sequence: CSARDLGRGAFF. J is TRBJ1-1 and V is TRBV20-1; maybe TRBD1 (6 bases). The CDR3 is 12 amino acids. V was cut by 0 bases and J by 10 bases, with 12 bases left in between. Per germline, CDR1 DFQATT and CDR2 SNEGSKA (reference sequence).

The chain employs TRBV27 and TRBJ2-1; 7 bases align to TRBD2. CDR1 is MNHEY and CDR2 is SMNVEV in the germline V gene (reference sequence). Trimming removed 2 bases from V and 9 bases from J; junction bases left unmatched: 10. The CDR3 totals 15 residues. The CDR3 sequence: CASSLGEAGVVEQFF. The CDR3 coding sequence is TGTGCCAGCAGTTTAGGGGAGGCGGGAGTGGTTGAGCAGTTCTTC.

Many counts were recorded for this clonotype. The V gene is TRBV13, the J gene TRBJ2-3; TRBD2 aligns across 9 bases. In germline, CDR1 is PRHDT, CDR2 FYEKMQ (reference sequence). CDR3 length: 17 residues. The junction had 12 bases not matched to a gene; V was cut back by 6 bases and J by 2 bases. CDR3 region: CASSLGPSGTITDTQYF. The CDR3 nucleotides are TGTGCCAGCAGTTTGGGTCCTAGCGGGACGATCACAGATACGCAGTATTTT.

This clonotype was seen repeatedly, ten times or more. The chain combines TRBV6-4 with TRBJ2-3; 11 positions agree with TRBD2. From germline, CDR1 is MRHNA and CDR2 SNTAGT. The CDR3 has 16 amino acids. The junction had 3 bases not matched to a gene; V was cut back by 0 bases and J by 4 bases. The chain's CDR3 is CASSDSGSGGADTQYF. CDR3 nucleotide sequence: TGTGCCAGCAGTGACTCGGGTAGCGGGGGGGCAGATACGCAGTATTTT.

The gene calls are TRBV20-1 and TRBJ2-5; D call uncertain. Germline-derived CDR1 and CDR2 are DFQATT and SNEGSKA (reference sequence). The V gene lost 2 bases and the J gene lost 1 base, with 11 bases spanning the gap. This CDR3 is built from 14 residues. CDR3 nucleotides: TGCAGTGCTAGATCCGGGCAGGCCCAAGAGACCCAGTACTTC. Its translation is CSARSGQAQETQYF.

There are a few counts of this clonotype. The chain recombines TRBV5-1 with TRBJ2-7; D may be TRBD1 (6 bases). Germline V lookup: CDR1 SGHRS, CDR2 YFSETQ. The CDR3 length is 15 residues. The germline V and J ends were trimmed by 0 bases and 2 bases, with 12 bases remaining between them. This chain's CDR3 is CASSLVPGATYEQYF. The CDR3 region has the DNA TGCGCCAGCAGCTTGGTTCCAGGGGCGACCTACGAGCAGTACTTC.

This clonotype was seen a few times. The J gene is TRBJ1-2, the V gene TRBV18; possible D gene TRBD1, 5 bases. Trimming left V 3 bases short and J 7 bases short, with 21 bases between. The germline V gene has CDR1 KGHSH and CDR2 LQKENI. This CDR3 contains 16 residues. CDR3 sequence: CASSPYGQGRRGGYTF. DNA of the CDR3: TGTGCCAGCTCACCCTACGGGCAGGGTAGAAGAGGTGGCTACACCTTC. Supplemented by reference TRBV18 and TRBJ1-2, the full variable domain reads NAGVMQNPRHLVRRRGQEARLRCSPMKGHSHVYWYRQLPEEGLKFMVYLQKENIIDESGMPKERFSAEFPKEGPSILRIQQVVRGDSAAYFCASSPYGQGRRGGYTFGSGTRLTVV.